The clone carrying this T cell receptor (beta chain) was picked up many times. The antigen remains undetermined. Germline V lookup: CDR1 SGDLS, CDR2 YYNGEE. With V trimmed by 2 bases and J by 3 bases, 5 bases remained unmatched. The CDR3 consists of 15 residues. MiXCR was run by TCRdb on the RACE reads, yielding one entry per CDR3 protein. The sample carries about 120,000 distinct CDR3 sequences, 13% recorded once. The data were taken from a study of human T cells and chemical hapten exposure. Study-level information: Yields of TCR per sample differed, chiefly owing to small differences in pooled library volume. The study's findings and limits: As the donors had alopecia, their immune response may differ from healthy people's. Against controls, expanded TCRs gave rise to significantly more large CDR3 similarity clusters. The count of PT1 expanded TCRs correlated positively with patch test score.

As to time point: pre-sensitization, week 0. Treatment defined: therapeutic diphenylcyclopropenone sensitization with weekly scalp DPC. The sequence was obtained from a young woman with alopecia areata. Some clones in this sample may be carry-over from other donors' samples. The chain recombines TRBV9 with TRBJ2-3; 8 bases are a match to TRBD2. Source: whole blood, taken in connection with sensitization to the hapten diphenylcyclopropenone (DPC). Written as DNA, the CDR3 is TGTGCCAGCAGCGTGAAGCGGGGGCCGACAGATACGCAGTATTTT. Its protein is CASSVKRGPTDTQYF.